The 23 T cell receptor beta chains reported below all come from one sample, sequenced in a study of T cell responses to AZD1222 COVID-19 vaccine. Sequencing used immunoSEQ multiplex PCR; TCRdb keeps in-frame clones, though not all of them. Of some 83,000 clones in the sample, 86% were seen once. The source material was peripheral blood, sampled on day 0 of AZD1222 vaccination. The source is an adult in good health.

The chain recombines TRBV5-6 with TRBJ1-3; 7 bases fit TRBD1. V lost 4 bases, J lost 3 bases, and 4 bases stayed unmatched. CDR3 length equals 14 residues. CDR1 SGHDT and CDR2 YYEEEE come from the germline V gene. The CDR3 sequence is CASSQGQIGNTIYF. The CDR3, as DNA: TGTGCCAGCAGCCAGGGACAGATTGGAAACACCATATATTTT.

V gene TRBV19 combines with J gene TRBJ1-4; D gene uncertain. Germline V gene data show CDR1 as LNHDA and CDR2 as SQIVND (reference sequence). This CDR3 spans 18 amino acids. Trimming removed 3 bases at V and 0 bases at J, with 17 bases between. CDR3: CASSMAPLAGATNEKLFF. The DNA of the CDR3 is TGTGCCAGTAGTATGGCCCCCTTGGCAGGAGCAACTAATGAAAAACTGTTTTTT.

The chain couples TRBV7-2 to TRBJ1-5; a weak D match, TRBD1 (6 bases). This CDR3 region has 14 residues. CDR1 is SGHTA and CDR2 is FQGNSA in the germline V gene. The ends were cut back, 5 bases at V and 2 bases at J, with 10 bases in the middle. Here the CDR3 reads CASSKRQGNQPQHF. Here the CDR3 DNA reads TGTGCCAGCAGCAAACGACAGGGCAATCAGCCCCAGCATTTT.

This chain joins TRBV7-9 and TRBJ2-2; D is unclear. V shed 2 bases and J shed 3 bases, with 4 bases lying between them. The CDR3 sequence is 13 residues long. In germline, CDR1 is SEHNR, CDR2 FQNEAQ (reference sequence). The DNA of the CDR3 is TGTGCCAGCAGCTTAAGCTACACCGGGGAGCTGTTTTTT. Translated: CASSLSYTGELFF. The full variable domain, in which reference TRBV7-9 and TRBJ2-2 provide the parts outside the CDR3, is DTGVSQNPRHKITKRGQNVTFRCDPISEHNRLYWYRQTLGQGPEFLTYFQNEAQLEKSRLLSDRFSAERPKGSFSTLEIQRTEQGDSAMYLCASSLSYTGELFFGEGSRLTVL.

The chain carries TRBV5-4 and TRBJ2-6, with 12 bases fitting TRBD2. The trim removed 4 bases at V and 3 bases at J, leaving 5 bases unmatched. Germline V lookup: CDR1 SGHNT, CDR2 YYREEE (reference sequence). This CDR3 is built from 17 residues. This CDR3 reads CASSPLAGGNGANVLTF. CDR3 nucleotides: TGTGCCAGCAGCCCGCTAGCGGGGGGGAATGGGGCCAACGTCCTGACTTTC.

The rearrangement uses TRBV4-2 and TRBJ1-1; D not resolved. Germline V gene lookup returns CDR1 LGHNA and CDR2 YNFKEQ. This CDR3 contains 14 residues. V was cut by 4 bases and J by 3 bases, with 12 bases left in between. The CDR3 loop reads CASSRVGSDTEAFF. DNA for the CDR3: TGTGCCAGCAGCCGGGTTGGTTCGGACACTGAAGCTTTCTTT.

The CDR3 here is CASSLDPVSTEAFF. Written as DNA, the CDR3 is TGTGCCAGCAGCTTAGATCCGGTATCCACTGAAGCTTTCTTT. V gene TRBV7-2 combines with J gene TRBJ1-1, with no clear D. V shed 1 base and J shed 4 bases, with 10 bases lying between them. CDR1 is SGHTA and CDR2 is FQGNSA in the germline V gene. The CDR3 runs to 14 residues.

This clone is a singleton in its sample. The chain uses TRBV5-1 and TRBJ1-6; D ambiguous. Germline V lookup: CDR1 SGHRS, CDR2 YFSETQ. Trimming removed 4 bases at V and 5 bases at J, with 7 bases between. The CDR3 runs to 13 residues. CDR3 region: CASSTSDNSPLHF. In DNA, the CDR3 is TGCGCCAGCAGCACTAGCGATAATTCACCCCTCCACTTT. The full variable domain, completed using reference TRBV5-1 and TRBJ1-6, is KAGVTQTPRYLIKTRGQQVTLSCSPISGHRSVSWYQQTPGQGLQFLFEYFSETQRNKGNFPGRFSGRQFSNSRSEMNVSTLELGDSALYLCASSTSDNSPLHFGNGTRLTVT.

The chain carries TRBV7-2 and TRBJ1-1, with TRBD1 as a possible D gene (5 bases). With 5 bases removed from V and 4 bases from J, the gap between germline ends came to 17 bases. CDR3 length: 15 amino acids. Germline CDR1 is SGHTA and CDR2 is FQGNSA. In nucleotides, the CDR3 is TGTGCCAGCAGCCGTGGATCGGGAGGGGTCACTGAAGCTTTCTTT. This sequence encodes CASSRGSGGVTEAFF.

V gene TRBV27 combines with J gene TRBJ2-1, with 10 bases aligning to TRBD2. CDR1 and CDR2 from the germline V gene are MNHEY and SMNVEV (reference sequence). This CDR3 has 15 residues. Trimming at V came to 5 bases and at J to 7 bases, leaving 8 bases not matched to a gene. CDR3 protein: CASSEPSSGRNEQFF. The CDR3 DNA sequence: TGTGCCAGCAGTGAACCTTCTAGCGGGAGAAATGAGCAGTTCTTC.

J is TRBJ1-2 and V is TRBV5-1; D might be TRBD1 (5 bases). This CDR3 has 16 residues. Per the germline V gene, CDR1 is SGHRS and CDR2 is YFSETQ. Trimming shortened V by 0 bases and J by 4 bases, and 16 bases separated the two germline ends. The CDR3 sequence is CASSLASAGGVYGYTF. The CDR3 bases are TGCGCCAGCAGCTTGGCGTCAGCTGGAGGGGTCTATGGCTACACCTTC.

This chain joins TRBV6-2 or TRBV6-3 and TRBJ2-2, with 7 positions matching TRBD2. Germline assignment: CDR1 MNHEY and CDR2 SVGEGT. This CDR3 has 17 residues. Trimming at V came to 2 bases and at J to 4 bases, leaving 10 bases not matched to a gene. The CDR3 DNA is TGTGCCAGCAGTTACCTCCTCAGCGGGAAGGGCACCGGGGAGCTGTTTTTT. Its translation: CASSYLLSGKGTGELFF.

The chain links TRBV10-3 to TRBJ2-5, with D possibly matching TRBD2 (6 bases). This CDR3 is 12 amino acids long. Germline V gene lookup returns CDR1 ENHRY and CDR2 SYGVKD. Trimming pared 6 bases from V and 5 bases from J, leaving 10 bases between. The CDR3 here is CAISKEGETQYF. The DNA of the CDR3 is TGTGCCATCAGCAAGGAGGGGGAGACCCAGTACTTC.

The CDR3 DNA is TGTGCCAGCAGTTTACAGGGCTTTCGGACTGAAGCTTTCTTT. Translating it yields CASSLQGFRTEAFF. The genes are TRBV27 and TRBJ1-1; the D gene is possibly TRBD1 (5 bases). The germline CDR1 and CDR2 sequences are MNHEY and SMNVEV (reference sequence). The V end lost 2 bases, the J end lost 5 bases, and 12 bases lay between the germline ends. The CDR3 length is 14 residues.

The chain is built from TRBV3-1 (or the pseudogene TRBV3-2) and TRBJ1-6; TRBD1 aligns across 8 bases. Losses at the gene ends were 5 bases for V and 8 bases for J; bases not matched to a gene: 14. Germline values: CDR1 LGHDT, CDR2 YNNKEL (reference sequence). The CDR3 has 17 amino acids. The CDR3 region has the DNA TGTGCCAGCAGCACTCGGACAGGGCCTTGGGTTTATTCACCCCTCCACTTT. This gives the protein CASSTRTGPWVYSPLHF.

The V call is TRBV11-2, the J call TRBJ1-1; the D is unclear. Germline loops: CDR1 SGHAT, CDR2 FQNNGV. The CDR3 length is 16 residues. The V gene lost 5 bases and the J gene lost 0 bases, with 16 bases spanning the gap. In DNA form, the CDR3 reads TGTGCCAGCAGCCCGGTCCTTCGGGGTGTGAACACTGAAGCTTTCTTT. Protein product: CASSPVLRGVNTEAFF.

The CDR3 here is CASSPPGAGVANEQFF. CDR3 coding DNA: TGTGCCAGCTCACCACCTGGTGCGGGAGTGGCCAATGAGCAGTTCTTC. The V call is TRBV18, the J call TRBJ2-1, with 7 bases fitting TRBD2. J lost 6 bases, V lost 0 bases, and 8 bases had no gene match. The CDR3 has 16 residues. In germline, CDR1 is KGHSH, CDR2 LQKENI.

J is TRBJ2-3 and V is TRBV9, with D possibly being TRBD1 (6 bases). This CDR3 contains 15 residues. V lost 6 bases and J lost 2, with 16 bases in between. Germline assignment: CDR1 SGDLS and CDR2 YYNGEE. The CDR3 is CASTRTAAPTDTQYF. The CDR3 nucleotides are TGTGCCAGCACCAGGACAGCTGCCCCCACAGATACGCAGTATTTT. Full variable domain (remainder filled in from reference TRBV9 and TRBJ2-3): DSGVTQTPKHLITATGQRVTLRCSPRSGDLSVYWYQQSLDQGLQFLIQYYNGEERAKGNILERFSAQQFPDLHSELNLSSLELGDSALYFCASTRTAAPTDTQYFGPGTRLTVL.

The rearrangement joins TRBV7-8 to TRBJ2-5, with 9 bases aligning to TRBD2. CDR1 is SGHVS and CDR2 is FQNEAQ in the germline V gene. V was clipped by 1 base and J by 2 bases; unmatched bases: 5. The CDR3 consists of 16 residues. The CDR3 spells CASSLVRLADQETQYF. CDR3 DNA: TGTGCCAGCAGCTTAGTGCGACTAGCGGATCAAGAGACCCAGTACTTC. The whole variable domain, filled in from reference TRBV7-8 and TRBJ2-5, reads GAGVSQSPRYKVAKRGQDVALRCDPISGHVSLFWYQQALGQGPEFLTYFQNEAQLDKSGLPSDRFFAERPEGSVSTLKIQRTQQEDSAVYLCASSLVRLADQETQYFGPGTRLLVL.

This rearrangement joins TRBV18 to TRBJ1-1; D is undetermined. The CDR3 has 15 residues. Germline CDR1 KGHSH, CDR2 LQKENI. V lost 0 bases, J lost 10 bases, and 18 bases lay in between. DNA of the CDR3: TGTGCCAGCTCACCACCAATCCCTACGGCCTCCCTAGCTTTCTTT. It specifies CASSPPIPTASLAFF.

In DNA form, the CDR3 reads TGTGCCAGCAGGCGGGGGGCCTACAATGAGCAGTTCTTC. It codes for CASRRGAYNEQFF. The genes are TRBV2 and TRBJ2-1, with 8 nucleotides matching TRBD2. Trimming cost V 6 bases and J 2 bases; bases outside gene matches: 0. Looked up from germline, CDR1 is SNHLY and CDR2 is FYNNEI. The CDR3 runs 13 residues.

V and J are TRBV15 and TRBJ2-3; D gene unclear. Germline CDR1 LNHNV, CDR2 YYDKDF (reference sequence). The CDR3 spans 17 residues. Trimming shortened V by 0 bases and J by 0 bases, and 13 bases separated the two germline ends. Here the CDR3 reads CATSRDSVLLSTDTQYF. For the CDR3, the DNA is TGTGCCACCAGCAGAGATTCGGTCTTGTTAAGCACAGATACGCAGTATTTT.

The gene calls are TRBV28 and TRBJ2-3; 9 nucleotides agree with TRBD2. Germline V CDR1 and CDR2: MDHEN, SYDVKM. Trimming at V came to 7 bases and at J to 0 bases, leaving 2 bases not matched to a gene. The CDR3 consists of 14 residues. CDR3 in amino acids: CASTAGGSTDTQYF. The CDR3 coding sequence is TGTGCCAGCACAGCGGGAGGAAGCACAGATACGCAGTATTTT.